These 24 T cell receptor beta chains were all obtained from the same sample, sequenced in a study of blood T cell repertoires in COVID-19. Repertoires were generated with immunoSEQ multiplex PCR, while TCRdb's copy carries only in-frame clones and drops some. The sample holds under 130,000 clones, roughly 79% seen once. The sequenced sample consisted of peripheral blood. These receptor sequences come from a woman aged 70 to 79 with acute or convalescent COVID-19.

The chain employs TRBV3-1 (or the pseudogene TRBV3-2) and TRBJ2-7; D is unresolved. Germline values: CDR1 LGHDT, CDR2 YNNKEL (reference sequence). The V end lost 0 bases, the J end lost 2 bases, and 5 bases lay between the germline ends. The CDR3 has 13 residues. Written as DNA, the CDR3 is TGTGCCAGCAGCCAAGAGCGGACCTACGAGCAGTACTTC. Translated, it gives CASSQERTYEQYF.

CDR3 amino acids: CASRPTGVDGYTF. As DNA, the CDR3 is TGTGCCAGCAGACCGACAGGGGTCGATGGCTACACCTTC. The rearrangement uses TRBV27 and TRBJ1-2, with 8 nucleotides matching TRBD1. The CDR3 extends over 13 amino acids. V shed 6 bases and J 6 bases; nucleotides not matched to a gene: 6. Germline V lookup: CDR1 MNHEY, CDR2 SMNVEV (reference sequence).

This clone was seen only a few times. The gene calls are TRBV18 and TRBJ1-2; 8 positions agree with TRBD1. The CDR3 covers 14 residues. The germline CDR1 and CDR2 sequences are KGHSH and LQKENI. Trimming removed 5 bases from V and 6 bases from J; junction bases left unmatched: 8. The CDR3 DNA is TGTGCCAGCTCAAAAGACAGGGGATCGGATGGCTACACCTTC. This sequence encodes CASSKDRGSDGYTF.

The chain recombines TRBV6-5 with TRBJ1-6; D may be TRBD1 (5 bases). Germline CDR1 MNHEY, CDR2 SVGAGI. The CDR3 covers 13 residues. V shed 8 bases and J shed 11 bases, with 16 bases lying between them. The CDR3 sequence: CASAPGLGAPLHF. Written as DNA, the CDR3 is TGTGCCAGCGCCCCGGGACTGGGAGCACCCCTCCACTTT.

The genes are TRBV6-5 and TRBJ1-1; 9 nucleotides line up with TRBD1. V was pared by 2 bases and J by 6 bases, with 4 bases of the junction left unmatched. The CDR3 is 14 residues long. The germline CDR1 and CDR2 sequences are MNHEY and SVGAGI. The CDR3 here is CASSYIGTGSEAFF. As DNA, the CDR3 is TGTGCCAGCAGTTACATAGGGACAGGGTCTGAAGCTTTCTTT.

This clone showed up just a few times. V gene TRBV5-5 combines with J gene TRBJ2-1, with TRBD1 as a possible D gene (5 bases). This CDR3 is 14 amino acids long. Trimming left V 0 bases short and J 7 bases short, with 11 bases between. Germline CDR1 and CDR2: SGHKS and YYEKEE (reference sequence). The CDR3 is CASSLVSGWNEQFF. For the CDR3, the DNA is TGTGCCAGCAGCTTGGTCTCAGGGTGGAATGAGCAGTTCTTC.

CDR3 bases: TGTGCCAGCAGCCTCTCGACAGGGGGATTATACGAGCAGTACTTC. This codes for CASSLSTGGLYEQYF. V is TRBV7-2 and J is TRBJ2-7; TRBD1 matches at 9 bases. The CDR3 consists of 15 residues. V shed 5 bases, J shed 4 bases, and the junction held 9 bases outside the gene matches. The germline gives CDR1 SGHTA, CDR2 FQGNSA. The full variable domain, with the rest looked up from reference TRBV7-2 and TRBJ2-7, is GAGVSQSPSNKVTEKGKDVELRCDPISGHTALYWYRQSLGQGLEFLIYFQGNSAPDKSGLPSDRFSAERTGGSVSTLTIQRTQQEDSAVYLCASSLSTGGLYEQYFGPGTRLTVT.

This clone was seen only a few times. V and J are TRBV6-5 and TRBJ2-1; 7 bases map to TRBD2. The CDR3 sequence is 13 residues long. With V trimmed by 4 bases and J by 10 bases, 7 bases remained unmatched. CDR1 MNHEY and CDR2 SVGAGI come from the germline V gene. The CDR3 loop is CASSWASGGEQFF. The CDR3, as DNA: TGTGCCAGCAGTTGGGCTAGCGGAGGCGAGCAGTTCTTC.

The V gene is TRBV6-5, the J gene TRBJ1-5, with TRBD1 identical over 7 bases. The CDR3 extends over 15 amino acids. J gave up 3 bases and V 2 bases, and 4 bases lay outside the gene matches. In germline, CDR1 is MNHEY, CDR2 SVGAGI. Written as DNA, the CDR3 is TGTGCCAGCAGTTACACTGGACAGGTCAATCAGCCCCAGCATTTT. Translating gives CASSYTGQVNQPQHF.

V gene TRBV6-2 or TRBV6-3 combines with J gene TRBJ2-2, with TRBD1 matching over 7 bases. J lost 3 bases, V lost 4 bases, and 8 bases had no gene match. This CDR3 comprises 16 residues. Germline V gives CDR1 MNHEY, CDR2 SVGEGT. The DNA of the CDR3 is TGTGCCAGCAGTTCTCACCTTACAGGGGACACCGGGGAGCTGTTTTTT. Translated: CASSSHLTGDTGELFF.

This chain uses TRBV7-3 with TRBJ2-3; TRBD2 might be the D (6 bases). CDR1 is SGHTA, CDR2 FQGTGA, per germline. V was clipped by 4 bases and J by 6 bases, with 17 bases between them. The CDR3 is 15 residues long. The CDR3 DNA reads TGTGCCAGCAGCTATCGGGACTCCACGCGGGATACGCAGTATTTT. Amino acids: CASSYRDSTRDTQYF.

The chain couples TRBV3-1 (or the pseudogene TRBV3-2) to TRBJ1-3, with 9 bases matching TRBD1. The CDR3 has 18 residues. Germline V gene sequence: CDR1 LGHDT, CDR2 YNNKEL (reference sequence). V trimming: 1 base; J trimming: 4 bases; junction bases outside the gene matches: 11. CDR3 nucleotides: TGTGCCAGCAGCCAAGTCCCTCCGGGACAGGGCGTCGGAAACACCATATATTTT. Amino acids: CASSQVPPGQGVGNTIYF.

The V gene is TRBV7-6, the J gene TRBJ2-3, with a tentative D call TRBD1 (6 bases). V lost 4 bases and J lost 1, with 27 bases in between. The CDR3 has 20 amino acids. CDR1 and CDR2 from the germline V gene are SGHVS and FNYEAQ. CDR3 nucleotide sequence: TGTGCCAGCAGCTCCCCCCAGAGTGCAGGGGCCAATTTGGGCACAGATACGCAGTATTTT. Protein sequence: CASSSPQSAGANLGTDTQYF.

This chain links TRBV5-1 with TRBJ2-3; 8 bases fit TRBD2. The junction had 4 bases not matched to a gene; V was cut back by 2 bases and J by 2 bases. The CDR3 has 15 amino acids. Germline CDR1 reads SGHRS; CDR2 reads YFSETQ. The CDR3: CASSFGRGDTDTQYF. CDR3 in DNA: TGCGCCAGCAGCTTTGGGCGGGGGGACACAGATACGCAGTATTTT.

The rearrangement links TRBV2 to TRBJ2-5, with D maybe TRBD2 (6 bases). Germline CDR1 reads SNHLY; CDR2 reads FYNNEI. V was shortened by 8 bases and J by 1 base, with 11 bases between the two germline ends. The CDR3 spans 13 residues. The CDR3 nucleotides read TGTGCCAGCCTGGGCGGGACCCAAGAGACCCAGTACTTC. It encodes CASLGGTQETQYF.

This clone was detected only once. This chain joins TRBV7-3 and TRBJ2-2; D remains ambiguous. Trimming shortened V by 5 bases and J by 0 bases, and 7 bases separated the two germline ends. CDR1 and CDR2 from the germline V gene are SGHTA and FQGTGA. The CDR3 is made up of 14 amino acids. The CDR3 protein is CASSRTPNTGELFF. CDR3 sequence (DNA): TGTGCCAGCAGCCGAACTCCGAACACCGGGGAGCTGTTTTTT.

This sequence joins TRBV7-9 and TRBJ1-2; D ambiguous. The CDR3 is 17 amino acids. Germline values: CDR1 SEHNR, CDR2 FQNEAQ (reference sequence). Trimming took 3 bases from V and 4 from J, leaving 21 bases between them. CDR3 sequence reads: CASSFPFDGVRSYGYTF. The CDR3 nucleotides are TGTGCCAGCAGCTTCCCCTTTGACGGGGTGAGATCCTATGGCTACACCTTC.

V and J are TRBV15 and TRBJ1-5, with TRBD1 matching over 7 bases. The J segment lost 0 bases and the V segment lost 6 bases, leaving 11 bases of the junction unmatched. This CDR3 contains 17 residues. Germline loops: CDR1 LNHNV, CDR2 YYDKDF (reference sequence). Written as DNA, the CDR3 is TGTGCCACCAGGGATTACAGGGGAAGTTATAGCAATCAGCCCCAGCATTTT. Its protein is CATRDYRGSYSNQPQHF.

The chain has TRBV7-5 and TRBJ1-5; the DNA was not compared with TRBD1, the D call given in the table. TRBV7-5 is a known pseudogene. This CDR3 contains 18 residues. The CDR3 loop is CVRSLVLGQGARYQPQHF. CDR3 in DNA: TGTGTCAGAAGCTTAGTCCTGGGACAGGGGGCGCGGTATCAGCCCCAGCATTTT.

The chain has TRBV11-2 and TRBJ1-2, with D unclear. The CDR3 has 15 residues. The germline CDR1 and CDR2 sequences are SGHAT and FQNNGV. V shed 5 bases and J shed 8 bases, with 21 bases lying between them. For the CDR3, the DNA is TGTGCCAGCAGCGCACTGCGGACGGGGATAGAAGGCTACACCTTC. It translates to CASSALRTGIEGYTF.

This clone has a single count. V usage is TRBV24-1 and J usage is TRBJ2-1; 11 positions match TRBD2. This CDR3 contains 17 residues. V lost 4 bases and J lost 1; bases outside the gene matches: 5. Germline CDR1 and CDR2: KGHDR and SFDVKD. Here the CDR3 DNA reads TGTGCCACCAGTGACGTTGGGACTAGCGGTTCCTACAATGAGCAGTTCTTC. Translation: CATSDVGTSGSYNEQFF.

CDR3 sequence reads: CASSIVGTDTQYF. For the CDR3, the DNA is TGTGCCAGTAGTATAGTAGGCACAGATACGCAGTATTTT. The chain uses TRBV19 and TRBJ2-3; D remains unclear. Trimming left V 1 base short and J 1 base short, with 3 bases between. Germline loops: CDR1 LNHDA, CDR2 SQIVND (reference sequence). There are 13 residues in the CDR3. The variable domain in full, with the rest retrieved from reference TRBV19 and TRBJ2-3, is DGGITQSPKYLFRKEGQNVTLSCEQNLNHDAMYWYRQDPGQGLRLIYYSQIVNDFQKGDIAEGYSVSREKKESFPLTVTSAQKNPTAFYLCASSIVGTDTQYFGPGTRLTVL.

The chain recombines TRBV7-2 with TRBJ2-5; 8 bases map to TRBD1. CDR1 and CDR2 from the germline V gene are SGHTA and FQGNSA. CDR3 size: 13 residues. V was pared by 5 bases and J by 2 bases, with 1 base of the junction left unmatched. DNA of the CDR3: TGTGCCAGCAGCCGGGACAGGCAAGAGACCCAGTACTTC. Its protein product is CASSRDRQETQYF.

As concerns this clone: At the DNA level, this CDR3 is encoded by other sequences in the same sample as well. CDR3 region: CSASGGETQYF. The CDR3 DNA reads as TGCAGTGCTAGCGGTGGTGAGACCCAGTACTTC. The V call is TRBV20-1, the J call TRBJ2-5, with D uncertain. The V end was cut by 3 bases, the J end by 5 bases, with 7 bases between. CDR3 length: 11 residues. Per germline, CDR1 DFQATT and CDR2 SNEGSKA (reference sequence).